The following is a T cell receptor beta chain sequence with its context. Its antigen is not yet known. Base quality data are lacking; no much larger clone is found one base away. This sample was included in a study of cytomegalovirus exposure and HLA in healthy donors (dated by TCRdb to about 2017). Turning to the overall study: In an earlier analysis of 550 to 750 of the donors, about 270 Gb of sequence data and some 120 million unique TCR beta sequences from 150 million to 200 million T cells were reported. Five DR-DQ haplotypes were treated as single units for association and clustering because of strong linkage in the cohort. Among roughly 400 genotyped donors of the cohort, an average of around 220,000 unique TCR beta nucleotide sequences was sequenced per donor, of which about 18% were non-productive. HLA typing covered class I and class II loci at four-digit resolution. An earlier analysis of around 580 of the donors used high-throughput TCR beta sequencing to judge whether each TCR beta V gene segment behaved as functional or pseudogenic. Typing coverage varied by locus: roughly 620-640 donors for A, B, C, DRB1 and DQB1; approximately 500 for DQA1; over 600 for DPA1; more than 450 for DPB1. A later genetic analysis took genome-wide SNP genotypes for about three fifths of the roughly 700 donors and used that subset as a discovery cohort. The T cell repertoires of around 670 subjects were profiled by immunosequencing and related to cytomegalovirus serostatus. The study combined high-throughput TCR immunosequencing, statistical association of individual TCRs with disease status, and machine learning to predict cytomegalovirus infection status. Alongside the repertoire data, information on donor age, sex, ethnicity and CMV serostatus was compiled. The study aimed to test whether signatures of past pathogen exposure could be identified by cataloging public T cell receptors. In the later analysis, no new phenotypic data were used to find candidate immune exposures; instead, reliance was placed on TCR beta sequences and their occurrence across donors. A separate validation cohort of approximately 120 different subjects was used in addition to the roughly 700-subject first cohort. Of the roughly 400 genotyped donors, 81% were placed in the genetic ancestry cluster associated with self-reported Caucasian donors. All discovery cohort repertoires had been generated on a single sequencing platform. To study patterns of TCR occurrence, a later analysis re-analyzed previously published TCR beta repertoires from hundreds of donors and added high-resolution HLA genotyping. About 310 gigabases of sequencing data and approximately 85 million unique TCR sequences were included in an early release covering under 650 HLA-typed donors.

The cohort comprised around 690 healthy bone marrow donors. All cohort members were sampled while nominally healthy, although unrecorded immune exposures were likely present. The donor was CMV seronegative and was included in the group of about 350 seronegative cohort members. Every donor gave a peripheral blood sample, and the peripheral blood mononuclear cells from that sample were used for TCR beta sequencing. Genomic DNA extraction from the blood cell samples was performed with the Qiagen DNeasy Blood Extraction Kit. The method behind the library was the immunoSEQ multiplex PCR assay. The multiplex PCR relied on a mix of 60 forward primers for TCR Vbeta segments and 13 reverse primers for TCR Jbeta segments. The CDR3 region of rearranged TCR beta genes was amplified from genomic DNA by a multiplex PCR assay. The amplified TCR beta libraries were sequenced on the Illumina HiSeq System as 87-base-pair reads. The authors processed their data as follows. A later analysis tallied about 77 million unique TCR beta chains across the 666 repertoires, and around 9.9 million of those chains were shared by two or more donors. To remove PCR and sequencing errors, raw reads were error-corrected and collapsed into unique sequences using a nearest-neighbor algorithm that merged closely related sequences. To assign V, D and J gene segments, CDR3 sequences were aligned to IMGT reference sequences. For a sequence to be retained, a match of at least six nucleotides was required to both a V gene segment and a J gene segment. Rearrangements were called productive when the CDR3 lacked stop codons and stayed in frame with V and J; all others were non-productive. CDR3 was defined by IMGT convention, running from the second conserved V-encoded cysteine to the conserved J-encoded phenylalanine. In an earlier analysis of around 570 of the donors, sequences lacking an unambiguous match to a single V gene segment were excluded. An earlier analysis of over 450 of the donors classified V segments as functional when productive rearrangements were above 56.7% and as segregating when the standard deviation between donors was above 5%. To diagnose cytomegalovirus status from the catalog of TCR beta chain sequences, a statistical classification framework was built. A later analysis assigned V and J genes by comparing TCR nucleotide sequences with IMGT/GENE-DB human TR gene sequences. A later analysis assigned CDR3 sequences and most-parsimonious VDJ recombination scenarios with the TCRdist pipeline. In a later analysis, each TCR beta chain was defined by its CDR3 amino acid sequence together with its V-gene family, and reads lacking a unique V-gene family were excluded. In a later analysis, 500 to 650 highly shared, low-generation-probability nucleotide sequences were removed to address suspected cross-contamination and a sequencing artifact. In a later analysis, a clonal expansion index was calculated for each public chain from normalized within-repertoire ranks of inferred template counts. In a later analysis, generation probabilities were computed with a VDJ recombination model fitted to out-of-frame rearrangements, and the resulting probabilities were checked against IGoR. In a later analysis, TCR-TCR, TCR-HLA and TCR-CMV co-occurrence was scored with hypergeometric tests, and a repertoire-size bias correction was applied to TCR pairs. A later analysis estimated false discovery rates by permuting HLA or CMV assignments 20 times. In a later analysis, co-occurring TCRs were grouped using DBSCAN, with TCRdist sequence similarity added in when clustering inside HLA-allele-positive subsets. Co-occurrence clustering excluded repertoires with fewer than 30,000 or more than 120,000 public chains, plus five with anomalous nucleotide sharing. This immuneACCESS table, as held by TCRdb, lists in-frame sequences with V and J called but not all clones. Of the missing ones, under half trace to an unresolved V gene in checked studies; the others have no known cause. V, J and clone size reflect that table, while D and trimming were determined from the DNA. For this sample the table gives about 96,000 clones, of which approximately 79% were detected only once. The top ten clones comprise 2.7% of the sample.

The full study reports these points: An association between a missense DCLRE1C variant and V-gene and J-gene trimming of TCR beta chains was found in a later genetic analysis and replicated in an independent cohort. This cohort had only TCR beta chains sequenced, and the lack of alpha or paired-chain data limited which features could be detected. In both the original and validation cohorts, the classifier was reported to diagnose cytomegalovirus status with high specificity and sensitivity. Most CMV-associated TCR beta chains appeared to be HLA-restricted in a later analysis, and the HLA associations seemed to be driven largely by CMV exposure. Most TCR sequences were observed very rarely across donors, whereas some public TCRs were present in many individuals. In vitro tests confirmed that a few of the cytomegalovirus-associated TCR beta chains recognize cytomegalovirus antigens. The study gave a list of 150 to 200 TCR beta chains associated with cytomegalovirus. Roughly 17 rarely observed V segments, including chromosome 9 orphons, were excluded from the earlier analysis of approximately 600 of the donors because counts were too low. The authors suggested that the approach could potentially be extended to other disease states and immunological phenotypes. Roughly uniform sequencing depth across donors was assumed in presence/absence analyses, although this assumption may not hold. Because HLA typing was missing for some donors at each locus, association tests included only the typed subset. A further reported finding was that TCR beta sequences accurately predicted the HLA-A and HLA-B alleles for most subjects in the first cohort. When HLA alleles, especially DR and DQ, strongly co-occurred, TCR associations were difficult to assign to individual alleles. Correlated functional status among segregating V segments might reflect linkage disequilibrium, but an unknown experimental factor could not be ruled out. In an earlier analysis of around 600 of the donors, most TCR beta V segments appeared in productive rearrangements about 90% or about 30% of the time, broadly matching IMGT annotations. A cluster of highly shared sequence variants was judged likely to represent a technical artifact of the sequencing pipeline. A later analysis associated 17,000 or so TCR beta sequences with specific HLA alleles at a false discovery rate of 0.05. Compared with equally common non-associated chains, HLA-associated TCR beta chains in a later analysis were more clonally expanded and had lower generation probabilities. In a later genetic analysis, fewer N-insertions in productive TCRs were reported among donors in an Asian-associated ancestry cluster than the approximately 670-donor mean. CMV serostatus was the only immune exposure information available for the cohort. In a later analysis, several top co-occurrence clusters were reported to appear linked to parvovirus B19, influenza, CMV and Epstein-Barr virus. In a later analysis, TCR association rates were found to vary across HLA loci, with the most associated TCRs seen for DRB1 alleles and the fewest for HLA-C alleles.

Sequencing was carried out using PBMCs. This sequence was found in a young man in good health and CMV-seronegative.

In nucleotide form, the sequence is TGTGCCAGCAGTGAAGGACTAGCCACAGATACGCAGTATTTT. It is translated as CASSEGLATDTQYF. The rearranged segments are TRBV6-1 and TRBJ2-3, and 7 bases in between align with TRBD2. The CDR3 sequence holds 14 residues, the cysteine and phenylalanine included. The sequence is cut down to CDR3 DNA, 42 bases in frame from base 1. The germline V gene gives CDR1 as MNHNS and CDR2 as SASEGT. V lost 1 base and J lost 2 bases, and the count of bases not matched to a germline gene is 0.